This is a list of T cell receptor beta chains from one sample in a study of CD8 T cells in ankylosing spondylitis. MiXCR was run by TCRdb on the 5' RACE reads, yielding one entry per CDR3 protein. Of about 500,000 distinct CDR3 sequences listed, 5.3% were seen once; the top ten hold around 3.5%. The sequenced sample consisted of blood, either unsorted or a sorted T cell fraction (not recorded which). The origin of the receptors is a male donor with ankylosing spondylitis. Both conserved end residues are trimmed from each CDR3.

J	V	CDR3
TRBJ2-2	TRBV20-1	SARRGPGELF
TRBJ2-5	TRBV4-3	ASSQDLRGRETQY
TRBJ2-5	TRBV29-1	SGVSGQPTQY
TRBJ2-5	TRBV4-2	ASSQEGRTQY
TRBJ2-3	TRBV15	ATSRDQDRGSGTDTQY
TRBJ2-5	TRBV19	ASGSGGARLETQY
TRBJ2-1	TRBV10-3	AIRTSGRTPNEQF
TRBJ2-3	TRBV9	ASSVTLADTQY
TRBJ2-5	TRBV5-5	ASSTDRTSGNEETQY
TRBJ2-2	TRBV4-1	ASSLRANTGELF
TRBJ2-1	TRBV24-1	ATSDLHRGGDEQF
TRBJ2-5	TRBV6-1	ASKPGSGETQY
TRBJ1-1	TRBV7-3	ASSPQARYTEAF
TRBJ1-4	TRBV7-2	ASSSPRGMTTNEKLF
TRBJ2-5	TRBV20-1	SIFKASGETQY
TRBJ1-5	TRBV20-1	SATRDSNFNQPQH
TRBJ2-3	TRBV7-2	ASSYVDTQY
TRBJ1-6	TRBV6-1	ASSQTGVGSPLH
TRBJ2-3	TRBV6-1	ASSEGAAGADTQY
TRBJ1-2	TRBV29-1	SVQDREGRRFYGYT
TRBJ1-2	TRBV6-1	ASSRGTSGNYGYT
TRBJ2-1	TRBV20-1	SATPGTSGSYNEQF
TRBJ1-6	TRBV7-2	ASSLAGSRSLH
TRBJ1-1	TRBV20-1	SAGGPGQPNTEAF
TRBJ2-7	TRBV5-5	ASSYGTASSYEQY
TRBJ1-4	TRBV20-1	SAIGDEEKLF
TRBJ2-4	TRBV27	VVPRGGIQY
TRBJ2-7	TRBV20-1	SETGQGTEQY
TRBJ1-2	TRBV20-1	SAPLTAGYGYT
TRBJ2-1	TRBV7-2	ASSLWGTGGYNEQF
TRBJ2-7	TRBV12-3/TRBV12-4	ASSIEGQGSYEQY
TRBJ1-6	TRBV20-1	SAPYRGAWNSPLH
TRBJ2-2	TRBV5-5	ASSLLQVTGELF
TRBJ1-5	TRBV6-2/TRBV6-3	ASSYSGGGNQPQH
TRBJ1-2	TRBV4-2	ASSLRGMTYGYT
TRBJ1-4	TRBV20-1	SARFVTPFNEKLF
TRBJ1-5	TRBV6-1	ASSPGGGRRPQH
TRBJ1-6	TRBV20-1	SAPPLH
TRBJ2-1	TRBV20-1	SATSGSYNEQF
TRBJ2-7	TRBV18	ASSPLGQGVSYEQY